This paragraph reports one T cell receptor beta chain. Trimming shortened V by 7 bases and J by 0 bases, and 15 bases separated the two germline ends. Germline loops: CDR1 DFQATT, CDR2 SNEGSKA (reference sequence). The CDR3 has 14 residues. The sample comes from a study of identical twins' blood T cells. Each TCR cDNA library carried sample-specific barcodes on both ends. TCRdb re-derived calls from the 5' RACE reads in MiXCR, one entry per CDR3 protein. This table has a few hundred thousand distinct CDR3 sequences, around 30% appearing once. The receptor comes from a woman aged 18 to 55 in good health. The V gene is TRBV20-1, the J gene TRBJ1-1, with a weak D call TRBD1 (6 bases). The sequenced material came from PBMCs. CDR3 coding DNA: TGCAGTGGGGGGGCAGTCCTACTGAACACTGAAGCTTTCTTT. This encodes CSGGAVLLNTEAFF.